This T cell receptor (beta chain) was observed in a study of blood T cell repertoires in COVID-19. In the study overall: The United States, Italy and Spain were the sources of the acute and convalescent COVID-19 samples.

Germline V gene lookup returns CDR1 LNHDA and CDR2 SQIVND (reference sequence). CDR3 length: 14 residues. V was pared by 3 bases and J by 5 bases, with 7 bases of the junction left unmatched. Sequencing was performed with immunoSEQ multiplex PCR; in TCRdb, only in-frame clones are kept and a portion is missing. The sample holds more than 100,000 clones, roughly 90% seen once. The TCR comes from a man aged 40-55 years with acute or convalescent COVID-19. Material for sequencing was peripheral blood. The chain recombines TRBV19 with TRBJ2-7, with 7 positions matching TRBD2. The CDR3 loop is CASSMRLAGDEQYF. The CDR3, as DNA: TGTGCCAGTAGTATGCGACTAGCTGGGGACGAGCAGTACTTC.